The rows below give T cell receptor beta chains drawn from one sample of a study of control samples from healthy donors and cancer patients. Profiled with immunoSEQ multiplex PCR; TCRdb holds only in-frame clones, not every one. This table holds 120,000 to 150,000 clones, more than 90% found once. Sequencing input: blood. These receptors all come from a man younger than 45 in good health. Both conserved end residues are part of each CDR3. A D gene is named only where the DNA matches it firmly. Only part of the rows carry a size: once, few, many, or a class if the clone is expanded.

d_gene: .
j_gene: TRBJ1-3
v_gene: TRBV30
abundance: .
CDR3nt: TGTGCCTGGAGTCCGACATCCAGTGGCGCCATATATTTT
CDR3aa: CAWSPTSSGAIYF

d_gene: TRBD1
j_gene: TRBJ1-1
v_gene: TRBV18
abundance: .
CDR3nt: TGTGCCAGCTCACCATTGGAGACAGGGGCAATTGAAGCTTTCTTT
CDR3aa: CASSPLETGAIEAFF

d_gene: .
j_gene: TRBJ2-3
v_gene: TRBV2
abundance: .
CDR3nt: TGTGCCAGCAATACGGGAGTATTCCCCCTTTCTAGCACAGATACGCAGTATTTT
CDR3aa: CASNTGVFPLSSTDTQYF

d_gene: .
j_gene: TRBJ2-7
v_gene: TRBV7-2
abundance: .
CDR3nt: TGTGCCAGCAGAGGTATCGGAGACTCCTACGAGCAGTACTTC
CDR3aa: CASRGIGDSYEQYF

d_gene: TRBD1
j_gene: TRBJ1-6
v_gene: TRBV4-1
abundance: .
CDR3nt: TGCGCCAGCAGCCAAGTAGTCAGGGGGTTGGGTTCACCCCTCCACTTT
CDR3aa: CASSQVVRGLGSPLHF

d_gene: .
j_gene: TRBJ1-2
v_gene: TRBV6-5
abundance: .
CDR3nt: TGTGCCAGCAGCCCCTTGGGGGGGAAAAGTGGCTACACCTTC
CDR3aa: CASSPLGGKSGYTF

d_gene: .
j_gene: TRBJ2-2
v_gene: TRBV11-2
abundance: .
CDR3nt: TGTGCCAGCAGCTTATACCCCACCGGGGAGCTGTTTTTT
CDR3aa: CASSLYPTGELFF

d_gene: .
j_gene: TRBJ2-3
v_gene: TRBV7-2
abundance: .
CDR3nt: TGTGCCAGCAGCTTAGATGGCGGAACCACAGATACGCAGTATTTT
CDR3aa: CASSLDGGTTDTQYF

d_gene: TRBD1
j_gene: TRBJ1-1
v_gene: TRBV27
abundance: .
CDR3nt: TGTGCCAGCAGTGAACAGGGGAGAACTGAAGCTTTCTTT
CDR3aa: CASSEQGRTEAFF

d_gene: TRBD1
j_gene: TRBJ2-5
v_gene: TRBV7-9
abundance: .
CDR3nt: TGTGCCAGCAGCTTGGGACAGTCCTACCAAGAGACCCAGTACTTC
CDR3aa: CASSLGQSYQETQYF

d_gene: .
j_gene: TRBJ2-7
v_gene: TRBV19
abundance: .
CDR3nt: TGTGCCAGTAGTACCCTGGGATACGAGCAGTACTTC
CDR3aa: CASSTLGYEQYF

d_gene: .
j_gene: TRBJ2-6
v_gene: TRBV2
abundance: .
CDR3nt: TGTGCCAGCAGACCTTTGGACACCTTTCCTACTGGGGCCAACGTCCTGACTTTC
CDR3aa: CASRPLDTFPTGANVLTF

d_gene: .
j_gene: TRBJ2-3
v_gene: TRBV30
abundance: .
CDR3nt: TGTGCCTGGAGTACTGCAATAATACGCACAGATACGCAGTATTTT
CDR3aa: CAWSTAIIRTDTQYF

d_gene: .
j_gene: TRBJ2-2
v_gene: TRBV4-2
abundance: few
CDR3nt: TGTGCCAGCAGCCAAGGGCTGGAAACCGGGGAGCTGTTTTTT
CDR3aa: CASSQGLETGELFF

d_gene: .
j_gene: TRBJ2-5
v_gene: TRBV28
abundance: .
CDR3nt: TGTGCCAGCAGTTCCGGACAGCGTCAAGAGACCCAGTACTTC
CDR3aa: CASSSGQRQETQYF

d_gene: .
j_gene: TRBJ1-6
v_gene: TRBV18
abundance: few
CDR3nt: TGTGCCAGCTCCTCCTCTGGGGTTGGCAATTCACCCCTCCACTTT
CDR3aa: CASSSSGVGNSPLHF

d_gene: .
j_gene: TRBJ2-1
v_gene: TRBV19
abundance: .
CDR3nt: TGTGCCAGTAGTATATGGGGGAGGCGAGGTTACAATGAGCAGTTCTTC
CDR3aa: CASSIWGRRGYNEQFF

d_gene: TRBD2
j_gene: TRBJ2-1
v_gene: TRBV9
abundance: .
CDR3nt: TGTGCCAGCAGCTCCCGGGTTAGCGGGAGGGCCATCTATGAGCAGTTCTTC
CDR3aa: CASSSRVSGRAIYEQFF

d_gene: .
j_gene: TRBJ1-6
v_gene: TRBV9
abundance: .
CDR3nt: TGTGCCAGCAGCGCCGAAGCAGGTTCACCCCTCCACTTT
CDR3aa: CASSAEAGSPLHF

d_gene: .
j_gene: TRBJ2-2
v_gene: TRBV2
abundance: once
CDR3nt: TGTGCCAGCAGTGAGGTACAGGGAGGCACCGGGGAGCTGTTTTTT
CDR3aa: CASSEVQGGTGELFF

d_gene: .
j_gene: TRBJ2-7
v_gene: TRBV10-1
abundance: .
CDR3nt: TGCGCCAGCAGTGAGTCGGGGTCTATTAAAGAGCAGTACTTC
CDR3aa: CASSESGSIKEQYF

d_gene: TRBD2
j_gene: TRBJ2-7
v_gene: TRBV11-2
abundance: .
CDR3nt: TGTGCCAGCAGCCCCGGGACTAGCGGGAGTCAAGAGCAGTACTTC
CDR3aa: CASSPGTSGSQEQYF

d_gene: .
j_gene: TRBJ1-3
v_gene: TRBV6-5
abundance: .
CDR3nt: TGTGCCAGCAGTCCCCTCATGGAAGGAAACACCATATATTTT
CDR3aa: CASSPLMEGNTIYF

d_gene: .
j_gene: TRBJ2-1
v_gene: TRBV6-6
abundance: .
CDR3nt: TGTGCCAGCAGTTACTCCCAGGGGTGGTACAATGAGCAGTTCTTC
CDR3aa: CASSYSQGWYNEQFF

d_gene: TRBD1
j_gene: TRBJ2-5
v_gene: TRBV7-8
abundance: .
CDR3nt: TGTGCCAGCAGCCGGAATCCCGGGACAGGTCAAGAGACCCAGTACTTC
CDR3aa: CASSRNPGTGQETQYF

d_gene: .
j_gene: TRBJ2-1
v_gene: TRBV23-1
abundance: .
CDR3nt: TGCGCCAGCGACATGACGGGGGTTGAGCAGTTCTTC
CDR3aa: CASDMTGVEQFF

d_gene: TRBD2
j_gene: TRBJ2-7
v_gene: TRBV7-9
abundance: .
CDR3nt: TGTGCCAGCAGCTTAGCGGGGGGGTACGAGCAGTACTTC
CDR3aa: CASSLAGGYEQYF

d_gene: TRBD1
j_gene: TRBJ2-1
v_gene: TRBV6-5
abundance: .
CDR3nt: TGTGCCAGCAGAAAAGGACAGGGGACCTACAATGAGCAGTTCTTC
CDR3aa: CASRKGQGTYNEQFF

d_gene: .
j_gene: TRBJ2-7
v_gene: TRBV7-8
abundance: .
CDR3nt: TGTGCCAGCAGCTTACGTTCAACCTACGAGCAGTACTTC
CDR3aa: CASSLRSTYEQYF

d_gene: TRBD2
j_gene: TRBJ2-5
v_gene: TRBV15
abundance: .
CDR3nt: TGTGCCACCAGCACCGGACTAGCGGGAGTGGAGACCCAGTACTTC
CDR3aa: CATSTGLAGVETQYF

d_gene: .
j_gene: TRBJ1-2
v_gene: TRBV29-1
abundance: .
CDR3nt: TGCAGCGTTGATCCCGGACAGATTAACTATGGCTACACCTTC
CDR3aa: CSVDPGQINYGYTF

d_gene: .
j_gene: TRBJ1-1
v_gene: TRBV6-5
abundance: .
CDR3nt: TGTGCCAGCAAGCAGGTCGGAGGCACTGAAGCTTTCTTT
CDR3aa: CASKQVGGTEAFF

d_gene: .
j_gene: TRBJ1-5
v_gene: TRBV27
abundance: .
CDR3nt: TGTGCCAGCAGCGACCCCTATACCTTCGCCCAGCATTTT
CDR3aa: CASSDPYTFAQHF

d_gene: TRBD1
j_gene: TRBJ2-4
v_gene: TRBV2
abundance: .
CDR3nt: TGTGCCAGCAGTAGACAGGGGATTGGGGCCAAAAACATTCAGTACTTC
CDR3aa: CASSRQGIGAKNIQYF

d_gene: TRBD1
j_gene: TRBJ1-4
v_gene: TRBV4-1
abundance: once
CDR3nt: TGCGCCAGCAGCCAGGATCGGACAGGGGCAACTAATGAAAAACTGTTTTTT
CDR3aa: CASSQDRTGATNEKLFF

d_gene: TRBD1
j_gene: TRBJ1-1
v_gene: TRBV19
abundance: once
CDR3nt: TGTGCCAGTATTCCCTCCGGGACAGGGGGCACTGAAGCTTTCTTT
CDR3aa: CASIPSGTGGTEAFF

d_gene: .
j_gene: TRBJ1-6
v_gene: TRBV4-1
abundance: .
CDR3nt: TGCGCCAGCAGCCCACCACAGGGTGCGAATTCACCCCTCCACTTT
CDR3aa: CASSPPQGANSPLHF

d_gene: .
j_gene: TRBJ1-1
v_gene: TRBV21-1
abundance: .
CDR3nt: TGTGCCAGCAGCAAAGTTGGAGGATTGAACACTGAAGCTTTCTTT
CDR3aa: CASSKVGGLNTEAFF

d_gene: .
j_gene: TRBJ2-3
v_gene: TRBV28
abundance: .
CDR3nt: TGTGCCAGCAGTTTTCCGGGCCCGGGGCCAGATACGCAGTATTTT
CDR3aa: CASSFPGPGPDTQYF

d_gene: .
j_gene: TRBJ1-4
v_gene: TRBV18
abundance: .
CDR3nt: TGTGCCAGCTCACCATTGGGGATCAATGAAAAACTGTTTTTT
CDR3aa: CASSPLGINEKLFF

d_gene: .
j_gene: TRBJ1-2
v_gene: TRBV30
abundance: few
CDR3nt: TGTGCCTGGAGTCGGACAGCCCTCACCTTC
CDR3aa: CAWSRTALTF

d_gene: .
j_gene: TRBJ1-2
v_gene: TRBV15
abundance: .
CDR3nt: TGTGCCACCAGCAGAGAGATGGAACAGGGCTACACCTTC
CDR3aa: CATSREMEQGYTF

d_gene: TRBD1
j_gene: TRBJ1-2
v_gene: TRBV19
abundance: .
CDR3nt: TGTGCCAGTAGTAGTGCACAGGGGAAGGACTATGGCTACACCTTC
CDR3aa: CASSSAQGKDYGYTF

d_gene: .
j_gene: TRBJ2-1
v_gene: TRBV6-5
abundance: .
CDR3nt: TGTGCCAGCAGCTCAGGGAACTCCTACAATGAGCAGTTCTTC
CDR3aa: CASSSGNSYNEQFF

d_gene: TRBD2
j_gene: TRBJ2-2
v_gene: TRBV9
abundance: once
CDR3nt: TGTGCCAGCAGCGTATCTAGCGGGAGTTACACCGGGGAGCTGTTTTTT
CDR3aa: CASSVSSGSYTGELFF

d_gene: TRBD1
j_gene: TRBJ2-7
v_gene: TRBV19
abundance: .
CDR3nt: TGTGCCAGTAGTATGATAGGACAGGGTAATCTCGAGCAGTACTTC
CDR3aa: CASSMIGQGNLEQYF

d_gene: TRBD2
j_gene: TRBJ2-6
v_gene: TRBV13
abundance: once
CDR3nt: TGTGCCAGCAGCCCTGGGGGGACTAGCGGGGTTCTCTCCGGGGCCAACGTCCTGACTTTC
CDR3aa: CASSPGGTSGVLSGANVLTF

d_gene: .
j_gene: TRBJ1-1
v_gene: TRBV29-1
abundance: .
CDR3nt: TGCAGCGTTGAACGACAGTCCAACACTGAAGCTTTCTTT
CDR3aa: CSVERQSNTEAFF

d_gene: TRBD1
j_gene: TRBJ2-7
v_gene: TRBV30
abundance: .
CDR3nt: TGTGCCTGGTACGTGACAGGGGACAGGGGAAGGTACGAGCAGTACTTC
CDR3aa: CAWYVTGDRGRYEQYF

d_gene: .
j_gene: TRBJ2-2
v_gene: TRBV6-2/TRBV6-3
abundance: .
CDR3nt: TGTGCCAGCAGTTCACGGGGGTGGAACACCGGGGAGCTGTTTTTT
CDR3aa: CASSSRGWNTGELFF

d_gene: .
j_gene: TRBJ2-7
v_gene: TRBV28
abundance: .
CDR3nt: TGTGCCAGCAGGTCTCGGGGCAGGGGCTACGAGCAGTACTTC
CDR3aa: CASRSRGRGYEQYF

d_gene: .
j_gene: TRBJ1-3
v_gene: TRBV5-1
abundance: .
CDR3nt: TGCGCCAGCAGCTCCGCGGGAATTAGCTCTGGAAACACCATATATTTT
CDR3aa: CASSSAGISSGNTIYF